This is a list of T cell receptor beta chains from one sample in a study of T cells in Graves' hyperthyroidism and ophthalmopathy. One entry per CDR3 protein, called by TCRdb with MiXCR from the multiplex PCR reads. The top ten hold around 6.6% of the sample, which has a few hundred thousand distinct CDR3 sequences, about 15% seen once. Sequenced material: blood. The receptor set was obtained from a woman aged 30 to 39 with Graves' hyperthyroidism. The CDR3 runs from the conserved cysteine through the conserved F or W. A D gene is named only where the DNA matches it firmly. Where a row states a size, it is once, few, many or the class of an expanded clone; other rows omit it.

J	size	V	D	CDR3	DNA
TRBJ2-5	-	TRBV6-1	-	CASGVLHQETQYF	TGTGCCAGCGGCGTTTTGCACCAAGAGACCCAGTACTTC
TRBJ1-5	few	TRBV18	TRBD1	CASSPTPGQKLLAQHF	TGTGCCAGCTCACCAACACCGGGACAGAAATTGTTGGCCCAGCATTTT
TRBJ1-2	-	TRBV27	-	CASSFGAGETF	TGTGCCAGCAGTTTTGGGGCAGGGGAAACCTTC
TRBJ2-1	many	TRBV6-1	TRBD2	CASNSGRSDEQFF	TGTGCCAGCAATAGCGGGAGGTCGGATGAGCAGTTCTTC
TRBJ1-1	many	TRBV27	-	CASSLNRNTEAFF	TGTGCCAGCAGTTTAAACAGGAACACTGAAGCTTTCTTT
TRBJ2-5	-	TRBV20-1	TRBD2	CSADLTSGGSGTQYF	TGCAGTGCTGACCTCACTAGCGGGGGGTCCGGGACCCAGTACTTC
TRBJ2-7	many	TRBV10-3	-	CAISESGQEQYF	TGTGCCATCAGTGAGTCTGGCCAAGAGCAGTACTTC
TRBJ2-1	many	TRBV5-1	-	CASSPGMEAFNEQFF	TGCGCCAGCAGCCCCGGAATGGAGGCTTTCAATGAGCAGTTCTTC
TRBJ1-2	many	TRBV7-9	-	CASSHSWDLETYGYTF	TGTGCCAGCAGCCACAGTTGGGATTTGGAGACCTATGGCTACACCTTC
TRBJ2-2	many	TRBV11-2	-	CASSLWLEYSPGDTGELFF	TGTGCCAGCAGCTTATGGTTGGAGTATTCCCCGGGGGACACCGGGGAGCTGTTTTTT
TRBJ1-1	few	TRBV27	-	CASSAGGGTEAFF	TGTGCCAGCAGTGCCGGGGGGGGAACCGAAGCTTTCTTT
TRBJ2-3	-	TRBV12-3/TRBV12-4	-	CASSVGSSDTQYF	TGTGCCAGCAGCGTAGGAAGCTCCGATACGCAGTATTTT
TRBJ2-7	many	TRBV20-1	TRBD2	CSARALAGKGYEQYF	TGCAGTGCTAGGGCGCTAGCGGGGAAAGGCTACGAGCAGTACTTC
TRBJ2-1	many	TRBV7-8	-	CASSLALRLDNEQFF	TGTGCCAGCAGCTTAGCGCTGAGACTCGACAATGAGCAGTTCTTC
TRBJ2-2	few	TRBV4-3	-	CASSQVDLNTGELFF	TGCGCCAGCAGCCAAGTCGACCTGAACACCGGGGAGCTGTTTTTT
TRBJ2-1	-	TRBV25-1	TRBD1	CAGTGGGFNEQFF	TGTGCCGGCACAGGGGGCGGTTTCAATGAGCAGTTCTTC
TRBJ2-3	-	TRBV6-1	TRBD2	CASSTIAGGLTDTQYF	TGTGCCAGCAGTACCATAGCGGGGGGCCTCACAGATACGCAGTATTTT
TRBJ1-3	-	TRBV29-1	-	CSVQGLIGNTIYF	TGCAGCGTACAGGGTTTGATTGGAAACACCATATATTTT
TRBJ2-4	many	TRBV6-6	-	CASSYLGSGAKNIQYF	TGTGCCAGCAGTTATCTCGGCTCGGGGGCCAAAAACATTCAGTACTTC
TRBJ2-7	many	TRBV20-1	-	CSARDFTEGSTPYEQYF	TGCAGTGCTAGAGATTTTACTGAGGGCAGTACTCCCTACGAGCAGTACTTC
TRBJ1-6	many	TRBV5-1	-	CASSLADNSPLHF	TGCGCCAGCAGCTTGGCAGATAATTCACCCCTCCACTTT
TRBJ1-2	-	TRBV11-1	-	CAIERTTTYGYTF	TGTGCCATAGAACGCACTACGACCTATGGCTACACCTTC
TRBJ2-7	many	TRBV3-1	-	CASSQDWGYEQYF	TGTGCCAGCAGCCAAGATTGGGGCTACGAGCAGTACTTC
TRBJ2-1	many	TRBV6-1	TRBD2	CASSGLAGNNEQFF	TGTGCCAGCAGTGGGCTAGCGGGAAATAATGAGCAGTTCTTC
TRBJ2-5	few	TRBV4-1	-	CASRQGVAETQYF	TGCGCCAGCAGGCAAGGAGTTGCAGAGACCCAGTACTTC
TRBJ1-1	many	TRBV12-3/TRBV12-4	-	CASSRDSLAAFF	TGTGCCAGCAGCAGGGACTCCCTGGCAGCTTTCTTT
TRBJ1-5	many	TRBV7-2	-	CASSLGYQPQHF	TGTGCCAGCAGCTTAGGGTATCAGCCCCAGCATTTT
TRBJ2-1	many	TRBV3-1	TRBD1	CASSRGQGKFF	TGTGCCAGCAGCCGGGGACAGGGAAAGTTCTTC
TRBJ1-2	few	TRBV29-1	-	CSAPVGPDGYTF	TGCAGCGCCCCGGTGGGTCCCGATGGCTACACCTTC
TRBJ2-2	-	TRBV29-1	TRBD2	CSVLGLAGSNTGELFF	TGCAGCGTCCTGGGACTAGCGGGATCGAACACCGGGGAGCTGTTTTTT
TRBJ2-7	many	TRBV20-1	-	CSASSAKHSYEQYF	TGCAGTGCTTCCTCAGCGAAGCACTCCTACGAGCAGTACTTC
TRBJ2-7	-	TRBV3-1	TRBD2	CASSQGYSTGGLAGLKGEQYF	TGTGCCAGCAGCCAAGGGTATTCCACAGGGGGACTAGCGGGTTTGAAGGGCGAGCAGTACTTC
TRBJ2-7	many	TRBV7-2	-	CASGRTLYEQYF	TGTGCCAGCGGCAGGACCCTCTACGAGCAGTACTTC
TRBJ2-3	-	TRBV6-1	TRBD2	CASRRSGVSTDTQYF	TGTGCCAGCAGGAGAAGCGGGGTTAGCACAGATACGCAGTATTTT
TRBJ2-2	many	TRBV30	TRBD1	CAWSVRQGAATGELFF	TGTGCCTGGAGTGTACGGCAGGGGGCGGCCACCGGGGAGCTGTTTTTT
TRBJ2-5	-	TRBV20-1	-	CSAGTHQKTQYF	TGCAGTGCCGGGACACACCAAAAGACCCAGTACTTC
TRBJ2-1	-	TRBV9	TRBD1	CASSVGDRGYEQFF	TGTGCCAGCAGCGTAGGGGACAGGGGGTATGAGCAGTTCTTC
TRBJ2-5	few	TRBV10-2	TRBD2	CASSDRRLTSGKGGETQYF	TGCGCCAGCAGTGATCGCCGCCTGACTAGCGGGAAAGGCGGAGAGACCCAGTACTTC
TRBJ2-3	-	TRBV29-1	TRBD2	CSVGLLADLGDTQYF	TGCAGCGTTGGGTTACTAGCGGACCTGGGTGATACGCAGTATTTT
TRBJ2-7	once	TRBV20-1	TRBD2	CSAERTSGSPTYEQYF	TGCAGTGCTGAAAGGACTAGCGGGAGTCCCACCTACGAGCAGTACTTC
TRBJ2-7	many	TRBV6-6	-	CASSYRGAPTGQYF	TGTGCCAGCAGTTACCGCGGAGCTCCTACGGGGCAGTACTTC
TRBJ1-5	many	TRBV20-1	-	CSASNTNQPQHF	TGCAGTGCTAGTAACACGAATCAGCCCCAGCATTTT
TRBJ1-3	few	TRBV12-3/TRBV12-4	-	CASRRAGNTIYF	TGTGCCAGCAGAAGGGCGGGGAACACCATATATTTT
TRBJ2-1	many	TRBV4-3	-	CASPGRDEQFF	TGCGCCAGCCCGGGAAGGGATGAGCAGTTCTTC
TRBJ1-4	-	TRBV4-1	TRBD1	CASSNSDRVEEKLFF	TGCGCCAGCAGCAACTCGGACAGGGTAGAGGAAAAACTGTTTTTT
TRBJ2-3	many	TRBV7-2	-	CASSSPGSLSDTQYF	TGTGCCAGCAGCTCCCCGGGATCATTATCAGATACGCAGTATTTT
TRBJ2-1	-	TRBV24-1	TRBD2	CATSDSHGRGEQSF	TGTGCCACCAGTGATTCCCACGGGAGGGGTGAGCAGTCCTTC
TRBJ2-7	-	TRBV20-1	TRBD2	CSAETSGDYEQYF	TGCAGTGCCGAGACTAGCGGAGATTACGAGCAGTACTTC
TRBJ2-3	-	TRBV12-3/TRBV12-4	TRBD2	CASRDLGLAGTNTQYF	TGTGCCAGCAGGGACTTAGGTCTAGCGGGAACAAATACGCAGTATTTT
TRBJ2-3	many	TRBV7-9	TRBD1	CASSGPDRVSLDTQYF	TGTGCCAGCAGCGGACCGGACAGGGTTTCTTTGGATACGCAGTATTTT
TRBJ1-5	-	TRBV6-1	TRBD1	CASRTGTGQPQHF	TGTGCCAGCAGGACAGGGACCGGTCAGCCCCAGCATTTT
TRBJ2-1	-	TRBV4-1	-	CASSQDRDNEQFF	TGCGCCAGCAGCCAAGATAGAGACAATGAGCAGTTCTTC
TRBJ2-1	many	TRBV20-1	-	CSARDPGSAYNEQFF	TGCAGTGCTAGAGATCCGGGAAGTGCCTACAATGAGCAGTTCTTC
TRBJ2-7	many	TRBV28	TRBD2	CASSSRELHYEQYF	TGTGCCAGCAGTTCGCGGGAGTTGCACTACGAGCAGTACTTC
TRBJ2-7	few	TRBV3-1	TRBD1	CASSQGQGDLRGQYF	TGTGCCAGCAGCCAAGGACAGGGGGATCTACGCGGGCAGTACTTC
TRBJ2-7	many	TRBV6-1	-	CASSEAPQMSYEQYF	TGTGCCAGCAGTGAAGCGCCGCAGATGTCCTACGAGCAGTACTTC
TRBJ2-3	many	TRBV5-6	-	CASSLPSWFRGASSTDTQYF	TGTGCCAGCAGCCTCCCGTCGTGGTTCCGGGGGGCGAGTAGCACAGATACGCAGTATTTT
TRBJ2-7	many	TRBV20-1	TRBD2	CSARGPSGRASYEQYF	TGCAGTGCTAGGGGGCCTAGCGGGAGGGCCTCCTACGAGCAGTACTTC